The present TCR beta chain was sequenced within a study of T cells in Graves' hyperthyroidism and ophthalmopathy. Study in general: Any treatment followed the collection of peripheral blood at initial diagnosis.

Notes on the study in general: Among clonotypes expanded in thyroid above 0.001, most were also found in blood.

With respect to this clonotype: Antigen specificity is unknown.

Amplification targeted TCR beta CDR3 regions from RNA transcripts. The primer set for the first-round RT-PCR of the TCR CDR3 was HTBI. A single record per CDR3 protein comes from TCRdb applying MiXCR to the multiplex PCR reads. Of about 680,000 distinct CDR3 sequences in the sample, over 35% are singletons; the top ten hold more than 25%. The CDR3 runs 12 residues. Per the germline V gene, CDR1 is DFQATT and CDR2 is SNEGSKA (reference sequence). Losses at the gene ends were 4 bases for V and 8 bases for J; bases not matched to a gene: 7. Patients showing uncontrolled infection, other autoimmune disease, pregnancy or lactation were ineligible.

The sequencing sample was made of blood. The V and J genes are TRBV20-1 and TRBJ1-1; TRBD1 aligns across 7 bases. This TCR was recovered from a middle-aged woman with Graves' hyperthyroidism. In DNA, the CDR3 is TGCAGTGCTATGAGGGGGCGGATAGAAGCTTTCTTT. Amino acids: CSAMRGRIEAFF.